This TCR beta chain was captured in a study of molecular identifiers for immune sequencing clone quantification. This clonotype has more than one count but fewer than ten. The antigen is undetermined. Libraries of bulk TCR were made by previously described methods (with listed TCR primers). TCRdb reprocessed the PCR reads with MiXCR, giving one entry per CDR3 protein. The data hold approximately 590,000 distinct CDR3 sequences, with 25% observed a single time. The CDR3 is made up of 16 amino acids. V lost 0 bases to trimming and J lost 3 bases; unmatched junction nucleotides: 8. Germline loops: CDR1 SEHNR, CDR2 FQNEAQ (reference sequence). Notes on the study in general: In CMV-specific effectors, clones above 20 copies held over 97% of molecules; naive, under 1%. Barcode-sharing identical TCR molecules could underestimate highly expanded clone sizes.

Sample: naive CD8+ T cells from blood, with Jurkat cell RNA spiked in. The subset: FACS-sorted CD8+CD4-CCR7+CD45RA+ naive T cells. This clonotype was sampled from a human donor in good health. Some libraries in this study had Jurkat cell RNA spiked in. This sequence joins TRBV7-9 and TRBJ2-7, with 7 positions matching TRBD1. The CDR3 DNA reads as TGTGCCAGCAGCTTAGCGGGATCACAGGGGCTCTACGAGCAGTACTTC. Translating gives CASSLAGSQGLYEQYF.